This TCR beta chain originates from a study of blood T cell repertoires in COVID-19. For the study at large: Both acute and convalescent COVID-19 samples were obtained from the United States, Italy and Spain. PBMCs, B-cell-depleted T cells, or T cells provided the cDNA or gDNA that made up the material.

The authors' processing: How many nucleated cells were present was estimated from reference gene primer amplification. Clones were read by immunoSEQ multiplex PCR, and TCRdb kept only the in-frame ones, dropping some. V and J calls and clone size are given by that table; D and trimming were obtained from the DNA. The sample contains approximately 150,000 clones, roughly nine tenths of which appear only once. Sequenced: peripheral blood. The receptor's source is a woman in her sixties or seventies with active COVID-19.

The CDR3, as DNA: TGCGCCAGCAGCGATCGAGCCGGGACAGGGGGCCCCACTGGGGCCAACGTCCTGACTTTC. It yields the protein CASSDRAGTGGPTGANVLTF. The chain joins TRBV4-3 to TRBJ2-6; 12 bases are shared with TRBD1. Germline-derived CDR1 and CDR2 are LGHNA and YSLEER. Losses at the gene ends were 5 bases for V and 2 bases for J; bases not matched to a gene: 13. This CDR3 comprises 20 residues.